This is a list of T cell receptor beta chains from one sample in a study of blood T cell repertoires in COVID-19. Measured with immunoSEQ multiplex PCR; TCRdb has only the in-frame clones, and not every one. This table has about 98,000 clones, about nine tenths appearing once. Sequencing used peripheral blood. Source of these receptors: a woman aged 50 to 65 with COVID-19, enrolled during active disease. The CDR3 runs from the conserved cysteine through the conserved F or W. D genes are given only for firm matches. Clone size is stated in some rows and not others, as once, few, many or a class when expanded.

j_call clone_size v_call d_call cdr3_nt cdr3_aa
TRBJ1-2 - TRBV11-2 - TGTGCCAGCACCCCGGGGGGGGAGGGTGGCTACACCTTC CASTPGGEGGYTF
TRBJ1-6 - TRBV11-3 - TGTGCCAGCAGCTTAGGCTCTTTGGAGACGGGTTCACCCCTCCACTTT CASSLGSLETGSPLHF
TRBJ2-7 once TRBV4-3 - TGCGCCAGCAGCCAAGATCTTGGACAGAACTACGAGCAGTACTTC CASSQDLGQNYEQYF
TRBJ2-5 - TRBV27 - TGTGCCAGCAGTTTATCGGGGCACCGGGAGGAGACCCAGTACTTC CASSLSGHREETQYF
TRBJ2-2 once TRBV2 TRBD2 TGTGCCAGCAGTCTCCTAGCGGGGGGAGGGACCGGGGAGCTGTTTTTT CASSLLAGGGTGELFF
TRBJ2-6 once TRBV10-3 TRBD2 TGTGCCATCAGTGAGGCTAGCGGGGGGTCTGGGGCCAACGTCCTGACTTTC CAISEASGGSGANVLTF
TRBJ2-5 - TRBV6-1 - TGTGCCAGCAGTGAATGGTCCGTCGTGGGGGCGGCTGAGACCCAGTACTTC CASSEWSVVGAAETQYF
TRBJ2-1 - TRBV14 TRBD2 TGTGCCAGCAGCCAAGATCTCGGGGGGGACTATGAGCAGTTCTTC CASSQDLGGDYEQFF
TRBJ1-4 - TRBV28 TRBD1 TGTGCCAGCAGCCAGACTCGACAGGGCCAGGCTAATGAAAAACTGTTTTTT CASSQTRQGQANEKLFF
TRBJ1-4 few TRBV5-1 - TGCGCCAGCAGCCGTCTAGCAACTAATGAAAAACTGTTTTTT CASSRLATNEKLFF
TRBJ1-6 - TRBV19 TRBD1 TGTGCCAGTAGTCAACGGGACAGGCTCATCTCCTATAATTCACCCCTCCACTTT CASSQRDRLISYNSPLHF
TRBJ2-6 - TRBV19 - TGTGCCAGTATAGATACGAAGGGGGCCAACGTCCTGACTTTC CASIDTKGANVLTF
TRBJ1-2 - TRBV7-2 TRBD1 TGTGCCAGCAGCTTCGGACAGGGGGTTGGCTACACCTTC CASSFGQGVGYTF
TRBJ2-1 - TRBV5-1 TRBD2 TGCGCCAGCAGCTTGACTAGCGGGCCATACAATGAGCAGTTCTTC CASSLTSGPYNEQFF
TRBJ1-5 few TRBV2 TRBD1 TGTGCCAGCCTAGCAGGGGGCGGCCTTTATAGCAATCAGCCCCAGCATTTT CASLAGGGLYSNQPQHF
TRBJ1-5 - TRBV5-6 TRBD1 TGTGCCAGCAGCTCGTTTCCGGACAGGGATCAGCCCCAGCATTTT CASSSFPDRDQPQHF
TRBJ2-7 - TRBV28 TRBD1 TGTGCCAGCAGTTCGCCGACAGGGGCCCCCCCCGAGCAGTACTTC CASSSPTGAPPEQYF
TRBJ1-1 few TRBV5-1 - TGCGCCAGCAGCTTGGATGGAGGACTGAACACTGAAGCTTTCTTT CASSLDGGLNTEAFF
TRBJ2-3 - TRBV11-2 - TGTGCCAGCAGCCGGGTCGGATTATCCACAGATACGCAGTATTTT CASSRVGLSTDTQYF
TRBJ1-2 once TRBV2 TRBD1 TGTGCCAGCAGTGAAGGGACAGGGAGCGGCTACACCTTC CASSEGTGSGYTF
TRBJ1-1 - TRBV28 TRBD1 TGTGCCAGCAGTATAGAGACAGGGATCACTGAAGCTTTCTTT CASSIETGITEAFF
TRBJ2-1 once TRBV24-1 - TGTGCCACCAGCCCAGGTAACAATGAGCAGTTCTTC CATSPGNNEQFF
TRBJ2-5 - TRBV11-3 TRBD2 TGTGCCAGCAGCAGAGGCGGCCTAGCGGGAATCCAAGAGACCCAGTACTTC CASSRGGLAGIQETQYF
TRBJ1-1 - TRBV5-6 - TGTGCCAGCAGCCAGCTTGGCCCGGGGGGTGAAGCTTTCTTT CASSQLGPGGEAFF
TRBJ2-3 - TRBV27 - TGTGCCAGCAGTTCACTAGGGACAGATACGCAGTATTTT CASSSLGTDTQYF
TRBJ2-1 once TRBV7-9 - TGTGCCAGCAGCTTAGTCACAGGGTACAATGAGCAGTTCTTC CASSLVTGYNEQFF
TRBJ1-2 - TRBV7-9 TRBD1 TGTGCCAGCAGCTACACGAATCCCGGGACAGGAAAAAACTATGGCTACACCTTC CASSYTNPGTGKNYGYTF
TRBJ2-3 - TRBV7-2 TRBD2 TGTGCCAGCAGCTTATCCCCCCCTAGCGGTTATAGCACAGATACGCAGTATTTT CASSLSPPSGYSTDTQYF
TRBJ2-1 once TRBV27 TRBD2 TGTGCCAGCAGTTTAGCCGGACTAGCGGGGGGCCAGCAGTTCTTC CASSLAGLAGGQQFF
TRBJ1-2 - TRBV19 - TGTGCCAGTGTGGAGGACACAGGGAGTACATTCTATGGCTACACCTTC CASVEDTGSTFYGYTF
TRBJ1-2 - TRBV27 - TGTGCCAGCAGTTTCGGACAGCTCTATGGCTACACCTTC CASSFGQLYGYTF
TRBJ2-3 - TRBV7-9 TRBD1 TGTGCCAGCAGCCTAGGGACAGGAAACACAGATACGCAGTATTTT CASSLGTGNTDTQYF
TRBJ1-2 - TRBV4-2 - TGTGCCAGCAGCCAAGATGACGGAGGGAAGGATGGCTACACCTTC CASSQDDGGKDGYTF
TRBJ1-5 - TRBV3-1/TRBV3-2 TRBD1 TGTGCCAGCAGCCAAGAGTTAGGGGGCAGCCAGCCCCAGCATTTT CASSQELGGSQPQHF
TRBJ2-3 - TRBV18 - TGTGCCAGCTCACCGGATAGCAGGGTTAGAGGTACGCAGTATTTT CASSPDSRVRGTQYF
TRBJ2-1 once TRBV21-1 - TGTGCCAGCAGCAAAGAAGGGACAGGGCACAATGAGCAGTTCTTC CASSKEGTGHNEQFF
TRBJ2-1 - TRBV10-3 - TGTGCCATCAGCAAGGCGGCGAATGAGCAGTTCTTC CAISKAANEQFF
TRBJ2-3 - TRBV4-2 TRBD2 TGTGCCAGCAGCCCCTCCAGCGGGGGGGGCACAGATACGCAGTATTTT CASSPSSGGGTDTQYF
TRBJ2-4 - TRBV6-5 TRBD2 TGTGCCAGCACCGTGGGGACTAGTCTCAAAAACATTCAGTACTTC CASTVGTSLKNIQYF
TRBJ1-1 - TRBV6-5 - TGTGCCAGCAGTTACTCGGGGGCGGGGGAGACTGAAGCTTTCTTT CASSYSGAGETEAFF
TRBJ1-2 - TRBV10-3 - TGTGCCATCAGTGATGATCAGAACTATGGCTACACCTTC CAISDDQNYGYTF
TRBJ1-2 - TRBV5-1 TRBD1 TGCGCCAGCAGCGAAAACAGGGGTCCCACCTTC CASSENRGPTF
TRBJ2-3 - TRBV11-3 TRBD1 TGTGCCAGCAGCCACGGGACAGGGGGGCGTTGGGCAGATACGCAGTATTTT CASSHGTGGRWADTQYF
TRBJ2-7 - TRBV6-2/TRBV6-3 - TGTGCCAGCAGTGAGACCTACGAGCAGTACTTC CASSETYEQYF
TRBJ2-3 - TRBV4-3 - TGCGCCAGCAGCCAAGATCTGGGCAGTGGTACAGATACGCAGTATTTT CASSQDLGSGTDTQYF
TRBJ1-1 - TRBV2 - TGTGCCAGCAGTCCAGGGTACACTGAAGCTTTCTTT CASSPGYTEAFF
TRBJ2-7 - TRBV29-1 TRBD1 TGCAGCGCTTCCACAGGGGGCGCCTACGAGCAGTACTTC CSASTGGAYEQYF
TRBJ1-3 - TRBV20-1 TRBD1 TGCAGTGCTGACAGGGGGGGAGTCATATATTTT CSADRGGVIYF
TRBJ2-1 - TRBV7-2 TRBD2 TGTGCCAGCAGCTTAGCCAGCGGGGGGGCTTACAATGAGCAGTTCTTC CASSLASGGAYNEQFF
TRBJ1-4 - TRBV6-2/TRBV6-3 - TGTGCCAGCAGTTACGCCCTAGAAAAACTGTTTTTT CASSYALEKLFF
TRBJ2-7 - TRBV7-2 TRBD2 TGTGCCAGCTTACTCGTGGGAGGGAGCCGCTACGAGCAGTACTTC CASLLVGGSRYEQYF
TRBJ2-1 - TRBV3-1/TRBV3-2 - TGTGCCAGCAGCCAAGATGACAGTTACAATGAGCAGTTCTTC CASSQDDSYNEQFF
TRBJ2-3 few TRBV11-2 TRBD2 TGTGCCAGCAGCCCAGGACTAGGGGTAGATACGCAGTATTTT CASSPGLGVDTQYF
TRBJ1-2 - TRBV30 - TGTGCCTGGAGTGTACGAGGGCTAGGTGGCTACACCTTC CAWSVRGLGGYTF
TRBJ2-5 - TRBV2 - TGTGCCAGCAGTGATAGGACCCAGTACTTC CASSDRTQYF
TRBJ1-6 - TRBV28 TRBD1 TGTGCCAGCAGTGCGGGACAGCTTAATTCACCCCTCCACTTT CASSAGQLNSPLHF